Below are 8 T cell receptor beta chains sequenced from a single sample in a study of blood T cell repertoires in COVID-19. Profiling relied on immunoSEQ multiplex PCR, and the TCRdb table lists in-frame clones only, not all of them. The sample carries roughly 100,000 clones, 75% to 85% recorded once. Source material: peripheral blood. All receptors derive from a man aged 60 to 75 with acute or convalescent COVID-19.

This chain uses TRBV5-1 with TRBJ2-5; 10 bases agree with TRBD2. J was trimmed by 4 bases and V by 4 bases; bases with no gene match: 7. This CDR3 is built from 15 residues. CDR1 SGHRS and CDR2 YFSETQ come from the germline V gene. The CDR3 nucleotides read TGCGCCAGCAGCCCTGTAGCGGGAGGAATAGAGACCCAGTACTTC. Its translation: CASSPVAGGIETQYF.

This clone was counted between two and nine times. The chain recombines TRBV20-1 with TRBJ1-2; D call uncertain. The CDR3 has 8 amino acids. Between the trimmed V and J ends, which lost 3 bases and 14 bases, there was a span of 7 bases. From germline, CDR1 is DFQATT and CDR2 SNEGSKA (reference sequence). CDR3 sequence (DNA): TGCAGTGCTAGCCCCTTAACCTTC. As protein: CSASPLTF.

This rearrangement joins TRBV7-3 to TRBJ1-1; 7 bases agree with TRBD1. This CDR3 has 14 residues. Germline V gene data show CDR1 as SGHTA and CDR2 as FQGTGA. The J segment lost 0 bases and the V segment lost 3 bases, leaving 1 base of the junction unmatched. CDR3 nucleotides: TGTGCCAGCAGCTTGACAGGGTTGAACACTGAAGCTTTCTTT. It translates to CASSLTGLNTEAFF. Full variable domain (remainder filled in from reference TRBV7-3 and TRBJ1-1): GAGVSQTPSNKVTEKGKYVELRCDPISGHTALYWYRQSLGQGPEFLIYFQGTGAADDSGLPNDRFFAVRPEGSVSTLKIQRTERGDSAVYLCASSLTGLNTEAFFGQGTRLTVV.

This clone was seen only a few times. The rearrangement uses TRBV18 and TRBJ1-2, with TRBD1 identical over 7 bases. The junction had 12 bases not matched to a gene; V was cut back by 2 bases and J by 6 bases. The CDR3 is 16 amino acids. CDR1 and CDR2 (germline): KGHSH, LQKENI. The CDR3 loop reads CASSPEGTVLQDGYTF. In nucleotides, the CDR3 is TGTGCCAGCTCACCAGAGGGGACAGTCTTACAGGATGGCTACACCTTC.

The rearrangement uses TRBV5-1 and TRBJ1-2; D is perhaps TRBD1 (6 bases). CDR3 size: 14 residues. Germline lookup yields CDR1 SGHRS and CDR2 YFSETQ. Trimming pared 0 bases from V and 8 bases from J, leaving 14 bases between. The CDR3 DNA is TGCGCCAGCAGCTTGGTCACTGGGGGCGAAGGCTACACCTTC. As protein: CASSLVTGGEGYTF.

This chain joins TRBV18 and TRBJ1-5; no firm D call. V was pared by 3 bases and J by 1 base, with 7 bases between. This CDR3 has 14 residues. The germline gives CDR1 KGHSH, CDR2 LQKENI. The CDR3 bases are TGTGCCAGCTCACCTTATCAGAGCAATCAGCCCCAGCATTTT. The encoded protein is CASSPYQSNQPQHF.

The CDR3 bases are TGTGCCAGCAGTTACTCGAGTCTGCCGAACACTGAAGCTTTCTTT. Translation gives CASSYSSLPNTEAFF. V usage is TRBV6-5 and J usage is TRBJ1-1; D gene ambiguous. There are 15 residues in the CDR3. Trimming took off 0 bases at V and 1 base at J, with 9 bases between the two ends. Germline loops: CDR1 MNHEY, CDR2 SVGAGI.

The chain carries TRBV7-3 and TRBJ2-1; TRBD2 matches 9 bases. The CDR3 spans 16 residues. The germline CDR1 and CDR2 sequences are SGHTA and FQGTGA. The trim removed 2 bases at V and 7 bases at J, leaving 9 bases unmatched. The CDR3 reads CASSLFRSGGWNEQFF. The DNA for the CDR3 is TGTGCCAGCAGCTTATTTAGAAGCGGGGGGTGGAATGAGCAGTTCTTC. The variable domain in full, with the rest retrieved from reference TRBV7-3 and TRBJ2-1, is GAGVSQTPSNKVTEKGKYVELRCDPISGHTALYWYRQSLGQGPEFLIYFQGTGAADDSGLPNDRFFAVRPEGSVSTLKIQRTERGDSAVYLCASSLFRSGGWNEQFFGPGTRLTVL.